Listed below are T cell receptor beta chains from one sample, sequenced in a study of shared clonotypes between healthy human individuals. Only in-frame clones appear in the TCRdb table, and some are missing; sequencing was by immunoSEQ multiplex PCR. This repertoire shows about 2 million clones, 85% to 95% found once; its top ten account for 0.95% to 1.5%. Sequenced: naive CD8+ T cells sorted from blood. Receptors were obtained from a man between 18 and 29 years old in good health. Both conserved end residues are part of each CDR3. The order of the fields is D gene, CDR3 length, J gene, V gene, clone size, CDR3 DNA, CDR3 protein. A D gene is named only where the DNA matches it firmly. The listing skips clone size in some rows; elsewhere it reads once, few, many or a size class.

NA 15 TRBJ1-1 TRBV5-1 once TGCGCCAGCAGCTGGAACAGGGCCCTGAACACTGAAGCTTTCTTT CASSWNRALNTEAFF
NA 12 TRBJ2-1 TRBV6-1 NA TGTGCCAGCAGTGAACCCTACAATGAGCAGTTCTTC CASSEPYNEQFF
TRBD2 15 TRBJ2-2 TRBV29-1 NA TGCAGCGCAAGTATAGCGGGATCTAACACCGGGGAGCTGTTTTTT CSASIAGSNTGELFF
NA 14 TRBJ2-5 TRBV14 NA TGTGCCAGCAGCCAATCTAGTGATTGGGAGACCCAGTACTTC CASSQSSDWETQYF
NA 17 TRBJ2-2 TRBV5-6 NA TGTGCCAGCAGCTTGTCCCCGCAGCATGCTAACACCGGGGAGCTGTTTTTT CASSLSPQHANTGELFF
NA 12 TRBJ2-3 TRBV6-1 NA TGTGCCAGCAATGGGTTCCGGGATACGCAGTATTTT CASNGFRDTQYF
TRBD1 17 TRBJ1-2 TRBV27 NA TGTGCCAGCAGTCCCGGACAGGGGGCTGGTATAGCATATGGCTACACCTTC CASSPGQGAGIAYGYTF
NA 16 TRBJ1-4 TRBV6-1 NA TGTGCCAGCAGTGAGTTCGACAGCGCCCTTAATGAAAAACTGTTTTTT CASSEFDSALNEKLFF
NA 14 TRBJ2-7 TRBV9 NA TGTGCCAGCAGCGTAGCGGCTACCGCCTACGAGCAGTACTTC CASSVAATAYEQYF
NA 16 TRBJ2-7 TRBV7-8 NA TGTGCCAGCAGCCCCCTCGGGGGAGTGTTAACCTACGAGCAGTACTTC CASSPLGGVLTYEQYF
TRBD2 15 TRBJ2-1 TRBV4-3 NA TGCGCCAGCAGCCAAGGGACTAGCGGGGTCAATGAGCAGTTCTTC CASSQGTSGVNEQFF
NA 14 TRBJ2-3 TRBV7-9 NA TGTGCCAGCAGCCCTGAAGGGCTCACAGATACGCAGTATTTT CASSPEGLTDTQYF
TRBD2 19 TRBJ2-3 TRBV7-9 NA TGTGCCAGCAGGTCCCCTCTAGGCGGGGGGCTATCCCGCATGGATACGCAGTATTTT CASRSPLGGGLSRMDTQYF
NA 14 TRBJ1-2 TRBV5-1 NA TGCGCCAGCAGCTTGGAGTCAGGGTTCGATGGCTACACCTTC CASSLESGFDGYTF
TRBD1 14 TRBJ1-5 TRBV19 NA TGTGCCAGTAGCCTCACAGGGGACGCTCAGCCCCAGCATTTT CASSLTGDAQPQHF
TRBD1 16 TRBJ2-7 TRBV11-2 once TGTGCCAGCAGCTTAGATTCAGGGGGCCTTTACTACGAGCAGTACTTC CASSLDSGGLYYEQYF
TRBD2 14 TRBJ2-7 TRBV13 NA TGTGCCAGCAGGGGGACTAGCGGGAGCTACGAGCAGTACTTC CASRGTSGSYEQYF
TRBD1 12 TRBJ1-2 TRBV10-3 few TGTGCCATCCAACAGGGGAACTATGGCTACACCTTC CAIQQGNYGYTF
TRBD1 13 TRBJ2-7 TRBV6-1 NA TGTGCCAGCAGTGAGGACAGGGGGTACGAGCAGTACTTC CASSEDRGYEQYF
TRBD1 16 TRBJ1-2 TRBV5-6 few TGTGCCAGCAGCTTGGCAATGGACAGGGAGTTCTATGGCTACACCTTC CASSLAMDREFYGYTF
TRBD1 13 TRBJ1-5 TRBV9 NA TGTGCCAGCAGCGCGTCTTGGGACAGTCAAATACATTTT CASSASWDSQIHF
TRBD1 13 TRBJ1-2 TRBV6-1 NA TGTGCCAGCAGTGTATCGTACAGGGGGGACTACACCTTC CASSVSYRGDYTF
TRBD2 17 TRBJ2-1 TRBV4-1 NA TGCGCCAGCAGCCAAGCTGAGGCGGGAGTGACCTACAATGAGCAGTTCTTC CASSQAEAGVTYNEQFF
NA 14 TRBJ2-7 TRBV2 NA TGTGCCAGCAGTGAAGGGACGGGGACCTACGAGCAGTACTTC CASSEGTGTYEQYF
NA 15 TRBJ2-7 TRBV9 NA TGTGCCAGCAGCAACAACGACGGACCCTCCTACGAGCAGTACTTC CASSNNDGPSYEQYF
NA 15 TRBJ2-7 TRBV5-4 NA TGTGCCAGCAGCTTAGGATTGAGTGGGCTAAACGAGCAGTACTTC CASSLGLSGLNEQYF
NA 12 TRBJ2-7 TRBV5-6 NA TGTGCCAGCAGCCATTCAGGGACCGAGCAGTACTTC CASSHSGTEQYF
NA 17 TRBJ1-5 TRBV6-1 NA TGTGCCAGCAGTGACCGGGAGGGGACCTATAGCAATCAGCCCCAGCATTTT CASSDREGTYSNQPQHF